A selection of T cell receptor beta chains follows, all from one sample in a study of blood T cell repertoires in COVID-19. Profiled with immunoSEQ multiplex PCR; TCRdb holds only in-frame clones, not every one. The sample comprises some 240,000 clones, 86% of which are singletons, and 3.3% rests with the top ten. The sample comprised PBMCs or T cells enriched from blood (not recorded which). Every receptor here comes from a woman in her 40s with acute COVID-19. CDR3s include the opening cysteine and the closing phenylalanine or tryptophan. Each record gives: CDR3 length, V gene, J gene, CDR3 protein.

length: 15; V: TRBV19; J: TRBJ2-1; CDR3: CASTPTSGSGNEQFF
length: 13; V: TRBV30; J: TRBJ1-1; CDR3: CAWSDGVTTEAFF
length: 16; V: TRBV7-2; J: TRBJ1-2; CDR3: CASSLGGTGENYGYTF
length: 15; V: TRBV30; J: TRBJ2-2; CDR3: CAWSTGTGNTGELFF
length: 12; V: TRBV18; J: TRBJ1-2; CDR3: CASSPGGNGYTF
length: 11; V: TRBV20-1; J: TRBJ2-7; CDR3: CSASQGYEQYF
length: 12; V: TRBV29-1; J: TRBJ1-2; CDR3: CSVEGQGIGYTF
length: 15; V: TRBV5-6; J: TRBJ2-7; CDR3: CASSILLAVTYEQYF
length: 14; V: TRBV29-1; J: TRBJ1-3; CDR3: CSVAKPGSGNTIYF
length: 14; V: TRBV25-1; J: TRBJ2-7; CDR3: CASSEQLAGGEQYF
length: 15; V: TRBV18; J: TRBJ2-2; CDR3: CASSYGTGGTGELFF
length: 15; V: TRBV19; J: TRBJ1-5; CDR3: CASSPIWGPNQPQHF
length: 16; V: TRBV7-9; J: TRBJ2-3; CDR3: CASSSDIWREVDTQYF
length: 12; V: TRBV30; J: TRBJ1-6; CDR3: CAWSAYNSPLHF
length: 16; V: TRBV25-1; J: TRBJ1-1; CDR3: CASSEGSQTGNTEAFF
length: 14; V: TRBV5-1; J: TRBJ1-6; CDR3: CASRTGTDNSPLHF
length: 12; V: TRBV29-1; J: TRBJ1-5; CDR3: CSLSQSNQPQHF
length: 14; V: TRBV29-1; J: TRBJ2-1; CDR3: CSVAVTSGSNEQFF
length: 14; V: TRBV25-1; J: TRBJ2-5; CDR3: CASSRPGGQETQYF
length: 14; V: TRBV7-9; J: TRBJ2-3; CDR3: CASRLAGGTDTQYF